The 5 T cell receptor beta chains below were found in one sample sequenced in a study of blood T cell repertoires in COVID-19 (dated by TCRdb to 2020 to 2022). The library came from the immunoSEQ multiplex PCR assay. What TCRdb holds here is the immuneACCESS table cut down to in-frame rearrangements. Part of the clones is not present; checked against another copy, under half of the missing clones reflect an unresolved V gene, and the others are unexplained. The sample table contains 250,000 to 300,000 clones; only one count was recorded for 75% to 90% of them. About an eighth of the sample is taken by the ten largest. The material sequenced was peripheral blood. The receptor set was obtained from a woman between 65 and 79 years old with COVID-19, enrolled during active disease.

The CDR3 here is CASNPGGLYNEQFF. In DNA, the CDR3 is TGTGCCAGCAACCCGGGGGGACTATACAATGAGCAGTTCTTC. The chain couples TRBV5-4 to TRBJ2-1, with 7 bases identical to TRBD2. Germline V gene sequence: CDR1 SGHNT, CDR2 YYREEE (reference sequence). The CDR3 is 14 amino acids. The V segment lost 6 bases and the J segment 4 bases; nucleotides outside the gene matches: 7.

CDR3 DNA sequence: TGTGCCTGGGGCCGGGCGGGGCAGCCCCAGCATTTT. This gives the protein CAWGRAGQPQHF. The V and J genes are TRBV30 and TRBJ1-5; no clear D gene. The V gene's germline CDR1 is GTSNPN and CDR2 SVGIG (reference sequence). V dropped 5 bases and J dropped 7 bases, with 12 bases sitting between them. CDR3 size: 12 residues.

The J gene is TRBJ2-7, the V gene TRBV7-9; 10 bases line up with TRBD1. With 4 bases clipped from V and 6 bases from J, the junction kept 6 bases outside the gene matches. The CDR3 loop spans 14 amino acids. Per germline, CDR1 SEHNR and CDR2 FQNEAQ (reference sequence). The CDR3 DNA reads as TGTGCCAGCAGCTACCCGGGACAGGGGAGCGAGCAGTACTTC. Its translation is CASSYPGQGSEQYF.

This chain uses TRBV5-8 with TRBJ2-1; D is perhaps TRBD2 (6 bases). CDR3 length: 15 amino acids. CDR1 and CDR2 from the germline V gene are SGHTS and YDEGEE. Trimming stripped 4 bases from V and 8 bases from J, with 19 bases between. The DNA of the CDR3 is TGTGCCAGCAGCCGCGGCGGGGAGGTTCGGGATGAGCAGTTCTTC. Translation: CASSRGGEVRDEQFF.

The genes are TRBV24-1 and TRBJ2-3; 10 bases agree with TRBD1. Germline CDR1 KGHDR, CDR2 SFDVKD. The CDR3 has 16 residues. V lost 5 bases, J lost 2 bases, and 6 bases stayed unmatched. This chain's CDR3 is CATSVRTGGFTDTQYF. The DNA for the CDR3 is TGTGCCACCAGTGTCAGGACAGGGGGATTCACAGATACGCAGTATTTT.